One T cell receptor beta chain is described in this entry. This specimen comes from a study of blood T cell repertoires in COVID-19. Residents of about two dozen US areas, aged roughly 18 to 89 years, made up the participants. In the study's own analysis: Amplifying reference gene primers gave estimates of nucleated cell counts. Sequencing used immunoSEQ multiplex PCR; TCRdb keeps in-frame clones, though not all of them. That table is the source of V, J and clone size, and D and trimming were worked out from the DNA. This sample has about 160,000 clones; roughly 84% occur once, and the top ten carry 15% to 20%. This CDR3 has 15 residues. With 4 bases clipped from V and 0 bases from J, the junction kept 6 bases outside the gene matches. Germline loops: CDR1 SGHNT, CDR2 YYREEE (reference sequence).

Sequencing was done on a sample of PBMCs or T cells enriched from blood (not recorded which). The J gene is TRBJ2-7, the V gene TRBV5-4; 8 bases are a match to TRBD1. The receptor was derived from a man in his 60s who had recovered from COVID-19. The CDR3 reads CASSPGTGLSYEQYF. CDR3 DNA: TGTGCCAGCAGCCCGGGGACAGGACTCTCCTACGAGCAGTACTTC. The entire variable domain, with the rest obtained from reference TRBV5-4 and TRBJ2-7, is as follows: ETGVTQSPTHLIKTRGQQVTLRCSSQSGHNTVSWYQQALGQGPQFIFQYYREEENGRGNFPPRFSGLQFPNYSSELNVNALELDDSALYLCASSPGTGLSYEQYFGPGTRLTVT.